These T cell receptor beta chains were read from a single sample in a study of cytomegalovirus exposure and HLA in healthy donors. The repertoire was sequenced with immunoSEQ multiplex PCR; TCRdb's copy has only in-frame clones and lacks some. In the table there are just over 150,000 clones, about 85% of which are singletons. The sample consisted of PBMCs. All receptors derive from a woman aged 18-35 years in good health and CMV-seronegative. Both conserved end residues are part of each CDR3. Each record gives: J gene, D gene, clone size, V gene, CDR3 protein, CDR3 DNA. The D gene is left open where the match is weak. Clone size, where shown, is once, few, many, or a class for clones that have expanded.

TRBJ2-3 | NA | once | TRBV9 | CASSVGGDSRDTQYF | TGTGCCAGCAGCGTAGGGGGAGATAGCCGAGATACGCAGTATTTT
TRBJ2-2 | NA | NA | TRBV19 | CASSPRAPRELFF | TGTGCCAGTAGTCCAAGAGCCCCGCGGGAGCTGTTTTTT
TRBJ2-5 | TRBD1 | NA | TRBV19 | CASSLGTGGPETQYF | TGTGCCAGTAGCCTCGGGACAGGGGGCCCAGAGACCCAGTACTTC
TRBJ1-6 | TRBD1 | NA | TRBV5-1 | CASSLNRGNSPLHF | TGCGCCAGCAGCCTGAACAGGGGTAATTCACCCCTCCACTTT
TRBJ2-3 | NA | NA | TRBV7-2 | CASSLLDTDTQYF | TGTGCCAGCAGCTTACTAGACACAGATACGCAGTATTTT
TRBJ2-6 | NA | NA | TRBV27 | CASSLGSSGANVLTF | TGTGCCAGCAGTTTAGGTAGCTCTGGGGCCAACGTCCTGACTTTC
TRBJ2-2 | NA | NA | TRBV4-1 | CASRPMGGRFANTGELFF | TGCGCCAGCAGACCTATGGGGGGGCGGTTCGCGAACACCGGGGAGCTGTTTTTT
TRBJ2-2 | NA | NA | TRBV10-3 | CAISEFNPRGAGELFF | TGTGCCATCAGTGAGTTTAACCCCCGGGGTGCCGGGGAGCTGTTTTTT
TRBJ1-6 | NA | NA | TRBV13 | CASSYQVGAGTGESPLHF | TGTGCCAGCAGTTACCAAGTGGGTGCAGGGACGGGGGAATCACCCCTCCACTTT
TRBJ1-1 | TRBD1 | NA | TRBV29-1 | CSASQGTNTEAFF | TGCAGCGCCTCACAGGGGACGAACACTGAAGCTTTCTTT
TRBJ2-7 | NA | NA | TRBV6-5 | CASSYSGDTGEQYF | TGTGCCAGCAGTTACTCGGGGGACACGGGGGAGCAGTACTTC
TRBJ2-7 | NA | NA | TRBV9 | CASSVGGIAAPTEQYF | TGTGCCAGCAGCGTAGGGGGAATAGCGGCACCGACTGAGCAGTACTTC
TRBJ1-3 | NA | once | TRBV7-2 | CASSLGGTSGNTIYF | TGTGCCAGCAGCTTAGGAGGGACTTCTGGAAACACCATATATTTT
TRBJ2-3 | NA | NA | TRBV7-9 | CASSLRLASTDTQYF | TGTGCCAGCAGCTTACGGCTAGCCAGCACAGATACGCAGTATTTT
TRBJ2-7 | TRBD2 | NA | TRBV11-1 | CASSAGLDNSYEQYF | TGTGCCAGCAGCGCCGGACTAGATAATTCCTACGAGCAGTACTTC